The source of this TCR beta chain is a study of blood T cell repertoires in COVID-19. Study at large: Whether acute or convalescent, the COVID-19 samples came from the United States, Italy and Spain. T cells, B-cell-depleted T cells, or PBMCs provided the cDNA or gDNA that served as material.

The data were produced by immunoSEQ multiplex PCR, yet TCRdb's version contains in-frame clones alone and is incomplete. The data contain tens of thousands of clones, about 84% of them singletons. The V gene's germline CDR1 is SGHAT and CDR2 FQNNGV. Between the trimmed V and J ends, which lost 5 bases and 6 bases, there was a span of 20 bases. The CDR3 extends over 15 amino acids. The specimen was peripheral blood. The chain has TRBV11-2 and TRBJ2-7; weak D call: TRBD1 (7 bases). The receptor comes from an elderly man with active or convalescent COVID-19. The CDR3 sequence is CASSLTQGGRPEQYF. The CDR3 DNA reads TGTGCCAGCAGCCTAACCCAGGGGGGCCGTCCCGAGCAGTACTTC. Filled out from reference TRBV11-2 and TRBJ2-7, the complete variable domain reads EAGVAQSPRYKIIEKRQSVAFWCNPISGHATLYWYQQILGQGPKLLIQFQNNGVVDDSQLPKDRFSAERLKGVDSTLKIQPAKLEDSAVYLCASSLTQGGRPEQYFGPGTRLTVT.